This T cell receptor (beta chain) was recovered during a study of T cells after posttransplantation cyclophosphamide. Points from the study as a whole: Recipient CMV seropositivity and CMV reactivation strongly tracked TRB clonality. Later blood repertoires were often dominated by clones from the donor CD8+ memory compartment. TRB overlap between skin or GI tissue T cells and blood was limited.

With 2 bases clipped from V and 0 bases from J, the junction kept 2 bases outside the gene matches. The CDR3 has 16 residues. The germline V gene has CDR1 KGHSH and CDR2 LQKENI. Treatment was busulfan-fludarabine conditioning, a marrow graft, and cyclophosphamide on days +3 and +4. The method was immunoSEQ multiplex PCR; TCRdb's version includes in-frame clones alone and lacks a portion of them. The sample holds 17,000 or so clones; almost 95% are singletons and the top ten take more than 0.45%. About this clone: Its antigen is undetermined.

The chain uses TRBV18 and TRBJ1-5, with 9 bases aligning to TRBD1. This clonotype originated in a male patient in his sixties who received an allogeneic stem cell transplant from a related donor and was CMV-positive. Some T cells may trace back to the graft donor. The sequences come from CD4+ T cells sorted from blood, collected after allogeneic stem cell transplant with posttransplant cyclophosphamide. The CDR3 DNA follows: TGTGCCAGCTCACCAGGACAGGGGCCTAGCAATCAGCCCCAGCATTTT. Translation: CASSPGQGPSNQPQHF.